This T cell receptor beta chain came from a study of technical replicates of blood from a handful of donors. With V trimmed by 6 bases and J by 4 bases, 6 bases remained unmatched. Germline V gene data show CDR1 as SNHLY and CDR2 as FYNNEI. CDR3 length: 14 residues. Clones were sequenced by immunoSEQ multiplex PCR, and TCRdb holds only the in-frame ones, with some missing. The table shows about 81,000 clones, with approximately 94% occurring only once. What was sequenced was T cells isolated from PBMCs. The chain uses TRBV2 and TRBJ1-1; TRBD1 matches 9 bases. This TCR was recovered from a human donor in good health. CDR3 sequence: CASRDRGAFTEAFF. In nucleotides, the CDR3 is TGTGCCAGCAGGGACAGGGGCGCCTTCACTGAAGCTTTCTTT.